Shown below are 9 T cell receptor beta chains from a single sample sequenced in a study of blood T cell repertoires in COVID-19. The table came from immunoSEQ multiplex PCR; TCRdb's copy has only in-frame clones and leaves some out. The table lists under 300,000 clones, approximately 85% of them singletons. Sequenced input: PBMCs or T cells enriched from blood (not recorded which). Source of these receptors: a woman in her 30s who had recovered from COVID-19.

V gene TRBV2 combines with J gene TRBJ2-1; TRBD2 matches at 9 bases. V lost 3 bases, J lost 7 bases, and 7 bases stayed unmatched. Germline V gives CDR1 SNHLY, CDR2 FYNNEI. This CDR3 region has 15 residues. CDR3 sequence reads: CASSDERGALNEQFF. In DNA form, the CDR3 reads TGTGCCAGCAGTGACGAGCGGGGGGCGTTAAATGAGCAGTTCTTC.

The V gene is TRBV6-5, the J gene TRBJ2-3, with D possibly being TRBD2 (5 bases). Trimming pared 6 bases from V and 2 bases from J, leaving 9 bases between. The CDR3 is made up of 13 amino acids. Germline lookup yields CDR1 MNHEY and CDR2 SVGAGI. Written as DNA, the CDR3 is TGTGCCAGCAGGGACTTAGACACAGATACGCAGTATTTT. This gives the protein CASRDLDTDTQYF.

J is TRBJ1-1 and V is TRBV28; D gene ambiguous. CDR1 is MDHEN, CDR2 SYDVKM, per germline. This CDR3 has 13 amino acids. The V and J ends lost 2 bases and 6 bases respectively, with 10 bases between them. CDR3 nucleotides: TGTGCCAGCAGTTTAAAACGGGATTCTGAAGCTTTCTTT. It is translated as CASSLKRDSEAFF.

The chain recombines TRBV11-2 with TRBJ2-7; TRBD1 aligns across 9 bases. Germline lookup yields CDR1 SGHAT and CDR2 FQNNGV. The length of the CDR3 is 13 residues. The V gene end was trimmed by 1 base and the J gene end by 6 bases; junction bases not matched to a gene: 1. This CDR3 is CASSLGQGVEQYF. For the CDR3, the DNA is TGTGCCAGCAGCTTAGGACAGGGGGTCGAGCAGTACTTC.

J is TRBJ1-6 and V is TRBV27; TRBD1 might be the D (6 bases). Looked up from germline, CDR1 is MNHEY and CDR2 is SMNVEV (reference sequence). The CDR3 totals 16 residues. Trimming left V 5 bases short and J 3 bases short, with 14 bases between. CDR3 nucleotide sequence: TGTGCCAGCAGTGCCTTCACAGGGTTCTATAATTCACCCCTCCACTTT. It codes for CASSAFTGFYNSPLHF.

The V call is TRBV7-6, the J call TRBJ2-2, with D possibly matching TRBD2 (7 bases). CDR3 length: 18 amino acids. V was shortened by 0 bases and J by 0 bases, with 14 bases between the two germline ends. CDR1 and CDR2 from the germline V gene are SGHVS and FNYEAQ. The CDR3 DNA sequence: TGTGCCAGCAGCTTAGCAACCGGGGGGCCAGCGAACACCGGGGAGCTGTTTTTT. It encodes CASSLATGGPANTGELFF.

The table lists this clone with a few counts. The chain couples TRBV4-1 to TRBJ2-5, with D perhaps TRBD2 (5 bases). V was trimmed by 8 bases and J by 5 bases, leaving 15 bases between them. This CDR3 contains 13 residues. The germline CDR1 and CDR2 sequences are MGHRA and YSYEKL. The CDR3 bases are TGCGCCAGCCGTCTGGGGAGAGGGGAGACCCAGTACTTC. It translates to CASRLGRGETQYF.

This CDR3 is CASSISAGSNSGNTIYF. CDR3 bases: TGTGCCAGTAGTATAAGCGCGGGGTCCAACTCTGGAAACACCATATATTTT. The chain combines TRBV19 with TRBJ1-3, with unresolved D. Trimming took 2 bases from V and 0 from J, leaving 14 bases between them. Germline V lookup: CDR1 LNHDA, CDR2 SQIVND (reference sequence). This CDR3 has 17 residues. The full variable domain, in which reference TRBV19 and TRBJ1-3 provide the parts outside the CDR3, is DGGITQSPKYLFRKEGQNVTLSCEQNLNHDAMYWYRQDPGQGLRLIYYSQIVNDFQKGDIAEGYSVSREKKESFPLTVTSAQKNPTAFYLCASSISAGSNSGNTIYFGEGSWLTVV.

V usage is TRBV28 and J usage is TRBJ1-1; weak D call: TRBD1 (5 bases). Trimming removed 4 bases from V and 2 bases from J, with 11 bases in between. Germline V CDR1 and CDR2: MDHEN, SYDVKM. The CDR3 loop spans 14 amino acids. The CDR3 sequence: CASSSLDSNTEAFF. The CDR3 coding sequence is TGTGCCAGCAGTTCCCTCGACAGCAACACTGAAGCTTTCTTT.